This is a list of T cell receptor beta chains from one sample in a study of blood T cell repertoires in COVID-19. Clones were sequenced by immunoSEQ multiplex PCR, and TCRdb holds only the in-frame ones, with some missing. Here the sample spans approximately 97,000 clones, about 85% being singletons. Sequencing was carried out using peripheral blood. The receptors here all came from a human donor in a cohort sampled during active COVID-19. The CDR3 runs from the conserved cysteine through the conserved F or W. The order of the fields is V gene, J gene, clone size, D gene, CDR3 DNA, CDR3 protein. A D gene is named only where the DNA matches it firmly. For some rows the clone size is stated as once, few or many, or as a class when expanded; others skip it.

>TRBV10-3|TRBJ2-1|-|-
TGTGCCATCAGTGTTACGAGCACCCCAGGGAATGAGCAGTTCTTC
CAISVTSTPGNEQFF
>TRBV24-1|TRBJ2-5|once|-
TGTGCCACCAGTGACCGACGGGGGAAGACCCAGTACTTC
CATSDRRGKTQYF
>TRBV6-5|TRBJ1-6|-|TRBD1
TGTGCCAGCAGGCCGACAGGGGACTATAATTCACCCCTCCACTTT
CASRPTGDYNSPLHF
>TRBV19|TRBJ1-4|-|-
TGTGCCAGTAGTCCAGGGACACAGGCAACTAATGAAAAACTGTTTTTT
CASSPGTQATNEKLFF
>TRBV19|TRBJ2-1|-|TRBD2
TGTACCAGTAGTATAATAGGTTTCGGGACTAGCGGTAGCTCCTACAATGAGCAGTTCTTC
CTSSIIGFGTSGSSYNEQFF
>TRBV18|TRBJ1-5|-|-
TGTGCCAGCTCACCAAACGGAGATAGCAATCAGCCCCAGCATTTT
CASSPNGDSNQPQHF
>TRBV5-1|TRBJ2-4|once|-
TGCGCCAGCAGCACCCAGGGGGGAGACATTCAGTACTTC
CASSTQGGDIQYF
>TRBV6-5|TRBJ1-2|-|-
TGTGCCAGCTCACTGCGGGAGACCTATGGCTACACCTTC
CASSLRETYGYTF
>TRBV19|TRBJ1-2|-|TRBD1
TGTGCCAGTAGTATAGAGTCCGGGACAGGACCGATTGGCTACACCTTC
CASSIESGTGPIGYTF
>TRBV9|TRBJ1-4|-|TRBD1
TGTGCCAGCAGCGTGTGGGGACAGGGGGATGAAAAACTGTTTTTT
CASSVWGQGDEKLFF
>TRBV7-2|TRBJ2-1|-|-
TGTGCCAGCAGCTTAGCGGGAGGAGTCAATGAGCAGTTCTTC
CASSLAGGVNEQFF
>TRBV18|TRBJ2-5|-|TRBD2
TGTGCCAGCTCACCCGTACTAGCGGGGAAAGAGACCCAGTACTTC
CASSPVLAGKETQYF
>TRBV27|TRBJ1-1|-|-
TGTGCCAGCAGTTGGAGTCCCCTCACTGAAGCTTTCTTT
CASSWSPLTEAFF
>TRBV4-2|TRBJ1-5|-|-
TGTGCCAGCAGCCGAACCGGGACAAATAGCAATCAGCCCCAGCATTTT
CASSRTGTNSNQPQHF
>TRBV27|TRBJ1-2|-|TRBD1
TGTGCCAGCAGTTTATGGGGGACAGGTCGGGAAGGCTACACCTTC
CASSLWGTGREGYTF
>TRBV4-3|TRBJ2-7|many|TRBD2
TGCGCCAGCAGCGGGTCTTACCGGACTAGCGGGGATTACTACGAGCAGTACTTC
CASSGSYRTSGDYYEQYF
>TRBV14|TRBJ2-4|-|TRBD1
TGTGCCAGCAGCCAAGGGGGTTACCGGGACAGGGGGCCAAAAAACATTCAGTACTTC
CASSQGGYRDRGPKNIQYF
>TRBV27|TRBJ1-1|-|TRBD1
TGTGCCAGCAGGTACCAATACTTACAGGGGGGTAACACTGAAGCTTTCTTT
CASRYQYLQGGNTEAFF
>TRBV7-3|TRBJ1-2|few|TRBD1
TGTGCCAGCAGCTCCCGCCAGGGGGATGGCTACACCTTC
CASSSRQGDGYTF
>TRBV9|TRBJ2-6|-|-
TGTGCCAGCACCGCCAGAGGTGAGAGGCGATCTGGGGCCAACGTCCTGACTTTC
CASTARGERRSGANVLTF
>TRBV5-4|TRBJ2-5|-|TRBD1
TGTGCCAGCAGCCTCGGACAGGACCCTCGGAGAGAGACCCAGTACTTC
CASSLGQDPRRETQYF
>TRBV29-1|TRBJ1-2|-|-
TGCAGCGTTGAAGATTTTGGGCGAGATGGCTACACCTTC
CSVEDFGRDGYTF
>TRBV9|TRBJ2-1|-|TRBD1
TGTGCCAGCAGCGTAGGGGACAGTTTTGGGGCGGAGCAGTTCTTC
CASSVGDSFGAEQFF
>TRBV30|TRBJ1-1|-|TRBD1
TGTGCCTGGAGAAGGACAGGGGGCGCTGGCACTGAAGCTTTCTTT
CAWRRTGGAGTEAFF
>TRBV4-2|TRBJ2-1|-|TRBD2
TGTGCCAGCAGCCAAGATGGCCGTCGCGCGGGAGGTGGTGAGCAGTTCTTC
CASSQDGRRAGGGEQFF
>TRBV10-3|TRBJ2-1|-|TRBD2
TGTGCCATCAGCGAGGGACTAGCGGGATGGGGGTCCTCCTACAATGAGCAGTTCTTC
CAISEGLAGWGSSYNEQFF
>TRBV19|TRBJ2-2|-|-
TGTGCCAGTAGTTCCCGGGGTAGCCCCGGGGAGCTGTTTTTT
CASSSRGSPGELFF
>TRBV5-8|TRBJ2-1|-|TRBD1
TGTGCCAGCAGACGACGCGGGACAGGGGCCTGGGGGGAGCAGTTCTTC
CASRRRGTGAWGEQFF
>TRBV3-1/TRBV3-2|TRBJ1-2|-|TRBD1
TGTGCCAGCAGCCCTAACAAGGACAGGGATTTTATGAATGGCTACACCTTC
CASSPNKDRDFMNGYTF
>TRBV19|TRBJ2-5|-|TRBD1
TGTGCCACTGGGACAGGGGGCCAAGAGACCCAGTACTTC
CATGTGGQETQYF
>TRBV11-1|TRBJ1-1|-|-
TGTGCCAGCAGCTTAGGGGGCATAAACACTGAAGCTTTCTTT
CASSLGGINTEAFF
>TRBV4-3|TRBJ2-7|once|-
TGCGCCAGCAGCCAAGGTCCGAGGGAAACGGGAGAGGGGTCCTACGAGCAGTACTTC
CASSQGPRETGEGSYEQYF
>TRBV6-5|TRBJ1-1|-|TRBD1
TGTGCCAGCAGCCAGGGGGGCACTGAAGCTTTCTTT
CASSQGGTEAFF
>TRBV5-4|TRBJ1-1|-|TRBD1
TGTGCCAGCAGGCAGACAGGGGGCAGGGCTGAAGCTTTCTTT
CASRQTGGRAEAFF
>TRBV5-5|TRBJ2-5|-|-
TGTGCCAGCAGCTTGGAGGTCGGCAGGGGGACCCAGTACTTC
CASSLEVGRGTQYF